This T cell receptor beta chain was identified during a study of cytomegalovirus exposure and HLA in healthy donors. Some clones are missing from TCRdb's copy, which holds only in-frame ones; the method was immunoSEQ multiplex PCR. The data hold a few hundred thousand clones, with 90% observed a single time. V lost 0 bases and J lost 0, with 12 bases in between. CDR1 is LGHNA and CDR2 is YSLEER in the germline V gene. This CDR3 is built from 17 residues. This sequence joins TRBV4-3 and TRBJ1-3, with D uncertain. The source is a woman younger than 35 in good health and CMV-seronegative. Sequencing was performed on PBMCs. As DNA, the CDR3 is TGCGCCAGCAGCCAAGATACCCCGGAGAGCTCTGGAAACACCATATATTTT. Amino acid sequence: CASSQDTPESSGNTIYF.